This TCR beta chain was retrieved from a study of identical twins. There are many counts of this clonotype. The CDR3 contains 15 residues. V lost 4 bases and J lost 0; bases outside the gene matches: 1. TCRdb reanalysed the 5' RACE reads using MiXCR and keeps one entry per CDR3 protein. The sample lists a few hundred thousand distinct CDR3 sequences, roughly 10% occurring once. Sequencing was performed on naive T cells sorted from blood. J is TRBJ2-1 and V is TRBV12-3 or TRBV12-4, with 9 bases fitting TRBD1. This TCR derives from a woman aged 45-65 years in good health. The CDR3 coding sequence is TGTGCCAGCAGTTCGGGACAGGGCTCCTACAATGAGCAGTTCTTC. This codes for CASSSGQGSYNEQFF.